These 24 T cell receptor beta chains were sequenced from one sample in a study of beta chain features in type 1 diabetes. Expressed TCRB transcripts were sequenced because the entire RNA isolate underwent reverse transcription. Method: immunoSEQ multiplex PCR; TCRdb's copy keeps in-frame clones and lacks some. The table shows more than 120,000 clones, with 10% occurring only once. Input material: naive CD4+ T cells from blood. Every receptor here comes from a man aged 18-30 years in good health.

V is TRBV5-4 and J is TRBJ1-6, with TRBD1 identical over 7 bases. Trimming took 3 bases from V and 14 from J; bases not matched to a gene: 11. The CDR3 has 14 amino acids. Germline lookup yields CDR1 SGHNT and CDR2 YYREEE (reference sequence). The CDR3 DNA sequence: TGTGCCAGCAGCTCAAGACAGGGTCTCTCGACCCTCCACTTT. Its protein is CASSSRQGLSTLHF.

The V call is TRBV7-8, the J call TRBJ1-2; 7 positions match TRBD1. Germline CDR1 SGHVS, CDR2 FQNEAQ. V dropped 3 bases and J dropped 5; count of bases not matched to a gene: 12. The CDR3 extends over 16 amino acids. The CDR3: CASSFYRQGGNYGYTF. The CDR3 region has the DNA TGTGCCAGCAGCTTTTATAGACAGGGAGGCAATTATGGCTACACCTTC.

In its sample, this clone was seen a few times. The V gene is TRBV7-8, the J gene TRBJ1-5, with 7 bases matching TRBD1. The CDR3 has 16 amino acids. In germline, CDR1 is SGHVS, CDR2 FQNEAQ. V gave up 5 bases and J gave up 4 bases; unmatched junction bases: 11. CDR3 protein: CASSHDRDRGNQPQHF. The CDR3 DNA follows: TGTGCCAGCAGCCATGACCGGGACAGAGGTAATCAGCCCCAGCATTTT.

This clone was seen only a few times. The chain links TRBV5-1 to TRBJ1-5; no firm D call. CDR3 length: 14 amino acids. V was trimmed by 4 bases and J by 3 bases, leaving 11 bases between them. CDR1 and CDR2 (germline): SGHRS, YFSETQ. The DNA for the CDR3 is TGCGCCAGCAGCCTAGACGGACTCAATCAGCCCCAGCATTTT. Protein product: CASSLDGLNQPQHF.

A few counts support this clone. The chain employs TRBV11-2 and TRBJ2-2, with D possibly matching TRBD2 (5 bases). V dropped 0 bases and J dropped 4 bases, with 6 bases sitting between them. Germline V gene sequence: CDR1 SGHAT, CDR2 FQNNGV. CDR3 length: 14 residues. CDR3 in amino acids: CASSLDRGTGELFF. CDR3 coding DNA: TGTGCCAGCAGCTTAGATCGGGGCACCGGGGAGCTGTTTTTT.

The chain's CDR3 is CASSDGTGPSTQYF. For the CDR3, the DNA is TGTGCCAGCAGTGATGGGACAGGGCCGTCGACCCAGTACTTC. The chain couples TRBV2 to TRBJ2-5, with 9 positions matching TRBD1. Germline loops: CDR1 SNHLY, CDR2 FYNNEI. The CDR3 is 14 residues long. V shed 3 bases, J shed 7 bases, and the junction held 6 bases outside the gene matches.

The chain recombines TRBV4-1 with TRBJ2-3; tentatively, D is TRBD2 (5 bases). Germline assignment: CDR1 MGHRA and CDR2 YSYEKL. The CDR3 loop spans 15 amino acids. With 2 bases removed from V and 1 base from J, the gap between germline ends came to 10 bases. CDR3 DNA sequence: TGCGCCAGCAGCCAAACTAGATACGGCACAGATACGCAGTATTTT. This encodes CASSQTRYGTDTQYF.

V usage is TRBV7-6 and J usage is TRBJ2-7; TRBD1 matches 9 bases. From germline, CDR1 is SGHVS and CDR2 FNYEAQ. The CDR3 has 15 residues. Losses at the gene ends were 2 bases for V and 2 bases for J; bases not matched to a gene: 4. DNA for the CDR3: TGTGCCAGCAGCTTAAGTAGGACAGGGGCCTACGAGCAGTACTTC. Encoded protein: CASSLSRTGAYEQYF.

This clone was observed a handful of times. The chain uses TRBV19 and TRBJ2-1; 8 bases line up with TRBD2. This CDR3 has 16 residues. Germline V lookup: CDR1 LNHDA, CDR2 SQIVND (reference sequence). The ends lost 1 base at V and 5 bases at J; junction bases unmatched: 7. The CDR3: CASSIATGGTNNEQFF. The CDR3 bases are TGTGCCAGTAGTATAGCTACGGGGGGGACGAACAATGAGCAGTTCTTC.

The V and J genes are TRBV7-3 and TRBJ2-2; TRBD2 matches 8 bases. CDR1 is SGHTA, CDR2 FQGTGA, per germline. CDR3 length equals 18 residues. The V gene end was trimmed by 5 bases and the J gene end by 2 bases; junction bases not matched to a gene: 13. DNA for the CDR3: TGTGCCAGCAGCCCCCAGGGCCTAGCGGGTGTTAACACCGGGGAGCTGTTTTTT. This sequence encodes CASSPQGLAGVNTGELFF.

The J gene is TRBJ2-1, the V gene TRBV9; unclear D gene. Germline V gene sequence: CDR1 SGDLS, CDR2 YYNGEE. This CDR3 spans 15 amino acids. The V and J ends lost 0 bases and 7 bases respectively, with 14 bases between them. The CDR3 sequence: CASSVVGSPGNEQFF. The CDR3 coding sequence is TGTGCCAGCAGCGTAGTCGGCAGTCCCGGGAATGAGCAGTTCTTC. The variable domain in full, with the rest retrieved from reference TRBV9 and TRBJ2-1, is DSGVTQTPKHLITATGQRVTLRCSPRSGDLSVYWYQQSLDQGLQFLIQYYNGEERAKGNILERFSAQQFPDLHSELNLSSLELGDSALYFCASSVVGSPGNEQFFGPGTRLTVL.

The sample holds a few counts of this clone. The rearrangement joins TRBV19 to TRBJ2-7, with 8 nucleotides matching TRBD1. The junction had 8 bases not matched to a gene; V was cut back by 6 bases and J by 1 base. CDR3 length: 15 amino acids. Germline V gene sequence: CDR1 LNHDA, CDR2 SQIVND (reference sequence). The CDR3 sequence: CASSHRQGTSYEQYF. CDR3 nucleotide sequence: TGTGCCAGTAGCCACCGACAGGGGACGTCCTACGAGCAGTACTTC. Using reference TRBV19 and TRBJ2-7 for the parts outside the CDR3, the full variable domain is DGGITQSPKYLFRKEGQNVTLSCEQNLNHDAMYWYRQDPGQGLRLIYYSQIVNDFQKGDIAEGYSVSREKKESFPLTVTSAQKNPTAFYLCASSHRQGTSYEQYFGPGTRLTVT.

V is TRBV6-4 and J is TRBJ2-3, with TRBD1 matching 9 bases. In germline, CDR1 is MRHNA, CDR2 SNTAGT. This CDR3 comprises 15 residues. V was clipped by 6 bases and J by 2 bases; unmatched bases: 6. CDR3 loop: CASSGTGSATDTQYF. In DNA form, the CDR3 reads TGTGCCAGCAGCGGGACAGGGTCTGCCACAGATACGCAGTATTTT.

This clone was seen only a few times. V gene TRBV11-2 combines with J gene TRBJ2-5, with TRBD2 matching 7 bases. The DNA matches TRBJ2-7 better at its end, which makes the J call doubtful. The CDR3 loop spans 14 amino acids. Germline V lookup: CDR1 SGHAT, CDR2 FQNNGV. The CDR3 coding sequence is TGTGCCAGCCGCTCAGGCGGGGGCTCCTACGAGCAGTACTTC. Protein: CASRSGGGSYEQYF.

This rearrangement joins TRBV6-5 to TRBJ2-5; 12 bases map to TRBD1. CDR3 length: 16 residues. Germline-derived CDR1 and CDR2 are MNHEY and SVGAGI. J lost 4 bases, V lost 4 bases, and 7 bases had no gene match. This chain's CDR3 is CASSLSGTGGSETQYF. The DNA of the CDR3 is TGTGCCAGCAGTTTATCCGGGACAGGGGGCTCAGAGACCCAGTACTTC.

The chain uses TRBV7-9 and TRBJ2-7; 7 bases match TRBD1. V lost 1 base, J lost 3 bases, and 6 bases stayed unmatched. From germline, CDR1 is SEHNR and CDR2 FQNEAQ (reference sequence). CDR3 length: 15 residues. CDR3 DNA: TGTGCCAGCAGCTTAGTCGCAGGGGGATTCTACGAGCAGTACTTC. It is translated as CASSLVAGGFYEQYF. The full variable domain, with the rest looked up from reference TRBV7-9 and TRBJ2-7, is DTGVSQNPRHKITKRGQNVTFRCDPISEHNRLYWYRQTLGQGPEFLTYFQNEAQLEKSRLLSDRFSAERPKGSFSTLEIQRTEQGDSAMYLCASSLVAGGFYEQYFGPGTRLTVT.

This clone was counted a few times. This rearrangement joins TRBV7-9 to TRBJ1-2, with D perhaps matching TRBD1 (6 bases). The CDR3 has 16 amino acids. Germline CDR1 SEHNR, CDR2 FQNEAQ (reference sequence). Trimming took off 3 bases at V and 2 bases at J, with 16 bases between the two ends. CDR3 amino acids: CASSLMRGGGNYGYTF. The CDR3 DNA reads TGTGCCAGCAGCTTGATGAGGGGAGGGGGGAACTATGGCTACACCTTC.

The rearrangement uses TRBV11-2 and TRBJ2-3; maybe TRBD2 (6 bases). The CDR3 runs 15 residues. Germline lookup yields CDR1 SGHAT and CDR2 FQNNGV. With 4 bases removed from V and 5 bases from J, the gap between germline ends came to 16 bases. DNA for the CDR3: TGTGCCAGCAGCTCGGGGGTGGGACGGGGAGATACGCAGTATTTT. Encoded protein: CASSSGVGRGDTQYF.

This clone has a handful of counts. The rearrangement links TRBV4-1 to TRBJ1-2; TRBD1 agrees at 9 bases. V shed 0 bases, J shed 1 base, and the junction held 9 bases outside the gene matches. CDR1 and CDR2 (germline): MGHRA, YSYEKL. This CDR3 contains 18 residues. In nucleotides, the CDR3 is TGCGCCAGCAGCCAAGATCCGGGACAGGGAGCGTTTAACTATGGCTACACCTTC. It encodes CASSQDPGQGAFNYGYTF.

This clone was seen more than once but under ten times. CDR3 residues: CASSWDSPNTGELFF. CDR3 DNA sequence: TGCGCCAGCAGCTGGGACAGCCCGAACACCGGGGAGCTGTTTTTT. The rearrangement joins TRBV5-1 to TRBJ2-2; 7 bases line up with TRBD1. The CDR3 totals 15 residues. Germline V gene lookup returns CDR1 SGHRS and CDR2 YFSETQ. V lost 3 bases to trimming and J lost 0 bases; unmatched junction nucleotides: 2.

The sample holds a few counts of this clone. This chain connects TRBV9 to TRBJ2-3, with a possible D match to TRBD1 (5 bases). The CDR3 loop spans 15 amino acids. Germline V gene lookup returns CDR1 SGDLS and CDR2 YYNGEE. The germline V and J ends were trimmed by 3 bases and 4 bases, with 15 bases remaining between them. DNA of the CDR3: TGTGCCAGCAGCGCGCAGCCAGGGTTATCAGATACGCAGTATTTT. Translation: CASSAQPGLSDTQYF.

This clone was seen a handful of times. The chain combines TRBV30 with TRBJ2-5, with unresolved D. The CDR3 sequence is 14 residues long. Looked up from germline, CDR1 is GTSNPN and CDR2 is SVGIG (reference sequence). Trimming pared 4 bases from V and 6 bases from J, leaving 18 bases between. The DNA for the CDR3 is TGTGCCTGGACAGACAACCCCGCACGGAAGACCCAGTACTTC. Translated: CAWTDNPARKTQYF.

In this sample, this clone turned up a few times. This chain links TRBV25-1 with TRBJ2-7; 7 bases align to TRBD2. From germline, CDR1 is MGHDK and CDR2 SYGVNS. The CDR3 runs to 15 residues. Germline trimming cut 4 bases from V and 7 bases from J; bases unmatched to any gene: 13. The CDR3 region is CASSGGGSLSLEQYF. For the CDR3, the DNA is TGTGCCAGCAGTGGGGGGGGGAGCCTCTCCTTGGAGCAGTACTTC.

A few counts support this clone. The chain joins TRBV6-5 to TRBJ2-5; 10 nucleotides match TRBD1. CDR1 is MNHEY and CDR2 is SVGAGI in the germline V gene. Unmatched junction bases numbered 7, after V lost 7 bases and J lost 5 bases. The CDR3 consists of 14 residues. CDR3 nucleotides: TGTGCCAGCAACCCGACAGGGGGCAGGGAGACCCAGTACTTC. The encoded protein is CASNPTGGRETQYF.